What follows are 15 T cell receptor beta chains derived from one specimen sequenced in a study of response to subunit inactivated influenza vaccine. One entry per CDR3 protein results from TCRdb running MiXCR on the RT-PCR reads. The data show some 800,000 distinct CDR3 sequences, over 20% seen once. This material consisted of PBMCs from blood, taken 5 days after vaccination. The source of these receptors is a man aged 50 to 59 who received an inactivated influenza vaccine.

This clonotype has more than one count but fewer than ten. The J gene is TRBJ2-4, the V gene TRBV4-1; D is uncertain. The CDR3 is 14 residues long. The V end was cut by 0 bases, the J end by 1 base, with 4 bases between. Germline V lookup: CDR1 MGHRA, CDR2 YSYEKL. The CDR3 nucleotides are TGCGCCAGCAGCCAAGATTGGGCCAAAAACATTCAGTACTTC. It is translated as CASSQDWAKNIQYF.

In DNA, the CDR3 is TGTGCCAGCAGTTCCGACGGCGTCGAAACCCAAGAGACCCAGTACTTC. Its protein product is CASSSDGVETQETQYF. The chain joins TRBV12-3 or TRBV12-4 to TRBJ2-5; D gene ambiguous. The CDR3 runs to 16 residues. Trimming took off 4 bases at V and 1 base at J, with 16 bases between the two ends.

This clonotype was observed a few times. The chain carries TRBV7-2 and TRBJ1-3; D perhaps matches TRBD1 (5 bases). Germline V gives CDR1 SGHTA, CDR2 FQGNSA. This CDR3 spans 15 amino acids. Between the trimmed V and J ends, which lost 5 bases and 2 bases, there was a span of 13 bases. This CDR3 reads CASSPGGSTGNTIYF. CDR3 DNA sequence: TGTGCCAGCAGCCCCGGGGGGAGTACTGGAAACACCATATATTTT.

This clonotype was recorded a few times. J is TRBJ2-3 and V is TRBV20-1; D gene unclear. This CDR3 region has 14 residues. The ends were cut back, 3 bases at V and 5 bases at J, with 15 bases in the middle. Per the germline V gene, CDR1 is DFQATT and CDR2 is SNEGSKA (reference sequence). CDR3 sequence: CSARHLEGLDTQYF. The CDR3, as DNA: TGCAGTGCTAGGCACCTAGAAGGGTTAGATACGCAGTATTTT.

This clonotype was counted a few times. This chain links TRBV20-1 with TRBJ2-7; maybe TRBD2 (6 bases). The CDR3 has 14 residues. V shed 5 bases and J shed 0 bases, with 14 bases lying between them. Germline values: CDR1 DFQATT, CDR2 SNEGSKA (reference sequence). The CDR3 DNA reads as TGCAGTGCTTCAAGCGGGCCCCACTCCTACGAGCAGTACTTC. It yields the protein CSASSGPHSYEQYF.

At least ten counts were recorded for this clonotype. The chain is built from TRBV25-1 and TRBJ1-2; D possibly corresponds to TRBD1 (6 bases). The germline CDR1 and CDR2 sequences are MGHDK and SYGVNS. V was trimmed by 3 bases and J by 6 bases, leaving 14 bases between them. The CDR3 sequence is 14 residues long. The CDR3 loop reads CASSDREGVHGYTF. DNA of the CDR3: TGTGCCAGCAGTGACAGGGAGGGGGTGCATGGCTACACCTTC.

This chain links TRBV7-8 with TRBJ1-1; unclear D gene. Trimming took off 5 bases at V and 5 bases at J, with 18 bases between the two ends. CDR3 size: 15 residues. Germline V gives CDR1 SGHVS, CDR2 FQNEAQ. The CDR3 nucleotides read TGTGCCAGCAGCATCGCCATTTCTGTGCGGACTGAAGCTTTCTTT. The encoded protein is CASSIAISVRTEAFF. Drawing the rest from reference TRBV7-8 and TRBJ1-1, the complete variable domain is GAGVSQSPRYKVAKRGQDVALRCDPISGHVSLFWYQQALGQGPEFLTYFQNEAQLDKSGLPSDRFFAERPEGSVSTLKIQRTQQEDSAVYLCASSIAISVRTEAFFGQGTRLTVV.

This clonotype was detected a few times. The chain employs TRBV27 and TRBJ2-3; D is tentatively TRBD1 or TRBD2 (5 bases each). This CDR3 region has 14 residues. V shed 3 bases and J shed 6 bases, with 13 bases lying between them. Germline values: CDR1 MNHEY, CDR2 SMNVEV (reference sequence). CDR3 sequence (DNA): TGTGCCAGCAGTTTCGGGGACGGGGCGGATACGCAGTATTTT. It is translated as CASSFGDGADTQYF.

This clonotype occurred once. The V and J genes are TRBV7-2 and TRBJ2-2, with D unresolved. Germline V gene data show CDR1 as SGHTA and CDR2 as FQGNSA. V was trimmed by 0 bases and J by 8 bases, leaving 10 bases between them. This CDR3 spans 14 amino acids. This chain's CDR3 is CASSLASFAGELFF. The CDR3 DNA sequence: TGTGCCAGCAGCTTAGCGTCCTTTGCGGGGGAGCTGTTTTTT.

The chain is built from TRBV7-2 and TRBJ2-1; 13 bases are shared with TRBD2. V lost 6 bases, J lost 13 bases, and 9 bases stayed unmatched. Germline CDR1 and CDR2: SGHTA and FQGNSA. This CDR3 has 14 residues. The CDR3 sequence: CASRGLAGFRLQFF. The DNA of the CDR3 is TGTGCCAGCAGGGGACTAGCGGGATTCCGGCTACAGTTCTTC.

This clonotype came up a few times. This rearrangement joins TRBV20-1 to TRBJ2-5, with D uncertain. Per the germline V gene, CDR1 is DFQATT and CDR2 is SNEGSKA (reference sequence). This CDR3 has 12 amino acids. The germline V and J ends were trimmed by 1 base and 3 bases, with 6 bases remaining between them. The CDR3 DNA follows: TGCAGTGCTAGAGGTCAAAAAGAGACCCAGTACTTC. Translating it yields CSARGQKETQYF.

This clonotype has more than one count but fewer than ten. The chain recombines TRBV5-1 with TRBJ2-1; 9 bases match TRBD2. This CDR3 region has 15 residues. Germline CDR1 SGHRS, CDR2 YFSETQ. V trimming: 0 bases; J trimming: 6 bases; junction bases outside the gene matches: 4. CDR3 nucleotide sequence: TGCGCCAGCAGCTTGGTAGCGGGAGTTTTCAATGAGCAGTTCTTC. Translated: CASSLVAGVFNEQFF.

There are many counts of this clonotype. Relative to the germline gene, one junction end is altered; a read error may explain this. The chain recombines TRBV12-3 or TRBV12-4 with TRBJ2-4, with a tentative D call TRBD2 (7 bases). The CDR3 loop spans 15 amino acids. CDR3 residues: CASSLGGGAKNIQYF. The CDR3 nucleotides are TGTGCCAGCAGCTTAGGGGGGGGAGCCAAAAACATTCAGTACTTC.

This clonotype came up a few times. Relative to the germline gene, one junction end is altered; a read error may explain this. The chain employs TRBV6-5 and TRBJ1-5; TRBD1 is a possible D gene (5 bases). Germline CDR1 MNHEY, CDR2 SVGAGI. The CDR3 totals 14 residues. CDR3: CASSYYRNNQPQHF. The DNA for the CDR3 is TGTGCCAGCAGCTACTACAGGAACAATCAGCCCCAGCATTTT.

This sequence joins TRBV3-1 and TRBJ1-4, with D perhaps TRBD1 (5 bases). Deletions cut 7 bases from V and 8 bases from J, with 14 bases between. Germline lookup yields CDR1 LGHDT and CDR2 YNNKEL (reference sequence). The CDR3 runs 13 residues. CDR3 DNA sequence: TGTGCCAGCAATCGCGGGAGGGACGAAAAACTGTTTTTT. Protein: CASNRGRDEKLFF. Complete variable domain (other parts from reference TRBV3-1 and TRBJ1-4): DTAVSQTPKYLVTQMGNDKSIKCEQNLGHDTMYWYKQDSKKFLKIMFSYNNKELIINETVPNRFSPKSPDKAHLNLHINSLELGDSAVYFCASNRGRDEKLFFGSGTQLSVL.